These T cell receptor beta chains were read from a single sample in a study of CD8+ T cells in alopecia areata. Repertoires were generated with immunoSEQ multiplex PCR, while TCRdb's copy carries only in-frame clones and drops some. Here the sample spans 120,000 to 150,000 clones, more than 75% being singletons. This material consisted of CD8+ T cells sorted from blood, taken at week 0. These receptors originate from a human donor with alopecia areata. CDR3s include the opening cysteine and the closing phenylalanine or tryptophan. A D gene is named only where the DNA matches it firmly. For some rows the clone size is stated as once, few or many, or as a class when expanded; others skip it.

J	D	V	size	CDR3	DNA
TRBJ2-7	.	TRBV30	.	CAWSVGPAHEQYF	TGTGCCTGGAGTGTAGGGCCCGCCCACGAGCAGTACTTC
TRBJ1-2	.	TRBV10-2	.	CASSETDRFYYGYTF	TGCGCCAGCAGTGAGACGGACAGATTTTACTATGGCTACACCTTC
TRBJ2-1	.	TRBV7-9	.	CASSLQAHRFF	TGTGCCAGCAGCTTACAGGCCCACCGGTTCTTC
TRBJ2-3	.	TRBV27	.	CASSRLPGPSTDTQYF	TGTGCCAGCAGTCGACTACCCGGGCCAAGCACAGATACGCAGTATTTT
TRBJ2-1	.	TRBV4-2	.	CASSQEVGRSSYNEQFF	TGTGCCAGCAGCCAAGAAGTGGGAAGAAGCTCCTACAATGAGCAGTTCTTC
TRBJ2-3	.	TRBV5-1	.	CASSLVQGSTDTQYF	TGCGCCAGCAGCTTGGTCCAGGGAAGCACAGATACGCAGTATTTT
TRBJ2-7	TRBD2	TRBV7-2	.	CAIIAGGYEQYF	TGTGCCATCATAGCGGGGGGCTACGAGCAGTACTTC
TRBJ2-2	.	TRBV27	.	CASSAGANTGELFF	TGTGCCAGCTCAGCCGGGGCGAACACCGGGGAGCTGTTTTTT
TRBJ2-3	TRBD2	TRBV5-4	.	CASSTHGGSTTDTQYF	TGTGCCAGCAGCACCCACGGGGGGAGTACCACAGATACGCAGTATTTT
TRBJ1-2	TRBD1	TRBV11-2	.	CASSWGGTDYGYTF	TGTGCCAGCAGCTGGGGGGGGACAGACTATGGCTACACCTTC
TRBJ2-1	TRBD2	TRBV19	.	CASRLAGGPGEQFF	TGTGCCAGTAGACTAGCGGGAGGGCCAGGAGAGCAGTTCTTC
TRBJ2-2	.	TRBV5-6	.	CATEPGGYTGELFF	TGTGCCACCGAGCCCGGGGGATACACCGGGGAGCTGTTTTTT
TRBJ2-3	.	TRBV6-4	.	CASAFRGEGTDTQYF	TGTGCCAGCGCGTTCAGGGGTGAGGGCACAGATACGCAGTATTTT
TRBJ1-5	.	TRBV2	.	CASSEFLSPGDNQPQHF	TGTGCCAGCAGTGAATTTTTGTCTCCGGGAGACAATCAGCCCCAGCATTTT
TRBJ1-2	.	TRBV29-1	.	CSVHGDYGYTF	TGCAGCGTTCACGGTGACTATGGCTACACCTTC
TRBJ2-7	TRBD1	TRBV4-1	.	CASSPGTGSSYEQYF	TGCGCCAGCAGCCCAGGGACAGGCAGCTCCTACGAGCAGTACTTC
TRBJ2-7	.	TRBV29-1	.	CSVGIPGDAYEQYF	TGCAGCGTTGGGATCCCAGGGGACGCTTACGAGCAGTACTTC
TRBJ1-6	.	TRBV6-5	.	CASSSTDSYNSPLHF	TGTGCCAGCAGTTCTACGGACTCCTATAATTCACCCCTCCACTTT
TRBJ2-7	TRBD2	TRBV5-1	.	CASSLLGLAGLYEQYF	TGCGCCAGCAGCTTACTGGGACTAGCGGGACTCTACGAGCAGTACTTC
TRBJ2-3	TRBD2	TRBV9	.	CASSASGGVSSTDTQYF	TGTGCCAGCAGCGCCAGCGGGGGGGTCTCCAGCACAGATACGCAGTATTTT
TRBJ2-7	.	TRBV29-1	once	CSVEVPGHLIAEQYF	TGCAGCGTTGAGGTTCCGGGACACCTAATCGCGGAGCAGTACTTC
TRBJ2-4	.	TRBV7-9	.	CASSLDTRIQYF	TGTGCCAGCAGCTTAGATACCAGGATTCAGTACTTC
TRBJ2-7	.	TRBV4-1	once	CASSQEVRGVHEQYF	TGCGCCAGCAGCCAAGAGGTCAGGGGAGTACACGAGCAGTACTTC
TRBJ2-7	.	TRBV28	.	CASRRTPGGHEQYF	TGTGCCAGCAGAAGGACGCCCGGGGGACACGAGCAGTACTTC
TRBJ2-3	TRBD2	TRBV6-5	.	CASSYSGESTDTQYF	TGTGCCAGCAGTTACAGCGGGGAGAGCACAGATACGCAGTATTTT
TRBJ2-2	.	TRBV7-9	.	CASSLPGQANTGELFF	TGTGCCAGCAGTCTTCCGGGACAAGCGAACACCGGGGAGCTGTTTTTT
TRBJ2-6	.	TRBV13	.	CASEGVSFGANVLTF	TGTGCCAGCGAGGGGGTTTCCTTCGGGGCCAACGTCCTGACTTTC
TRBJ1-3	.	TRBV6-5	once	CASSYGADRLYF	TGTGCCAGCAGTTACGGGGCTGACCGCCTATATTTT
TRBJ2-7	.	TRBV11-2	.	CASSVGHDFYEQYF	TGTGCCAGCAGCGTGGGACACGACTTCTACGAGCAGTACTTC
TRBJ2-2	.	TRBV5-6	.	CASSYGTAFVDTGGLFF	TGTGCCAGCAGCTACGGGACAGCTTTTGTGGACACCGGGGGGCTGTTTTTT
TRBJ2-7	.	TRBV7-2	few	CASSLNSRNYEQYF	TGTGCCAGCAGCTTGAACAGCAGAAACTACGAGCAGTACTTC
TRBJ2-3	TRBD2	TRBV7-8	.	CASSLEAGGTDTQYF	TGTGCCAGCAGCTTAGAGGCGGGAGGGACAGATACGCAGTATTTT
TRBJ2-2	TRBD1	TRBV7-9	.	CASSPGGTGLGTGELFF	TGTGCCAGCAGCCCCGGGGGGACAGGGCTTGGTACCGGGGAGCTGTTTTTT
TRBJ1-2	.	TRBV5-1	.	CASSLSGNSGYTF	TGCGCCAGCAGCTTATCAGGAAACTCTGGCTACACCTTC
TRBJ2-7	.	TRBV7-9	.	CASSLESLRVYEQYF	TGTGCCAGCAGCTTAGAGTCCTTGCGGGTCTACGAGCAGTACTTC
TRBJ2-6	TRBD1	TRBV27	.	CASGPGQGTGMAF	TGTGCCAGCGGACCGGGACAGGGAACCGGTATGGCTTTC
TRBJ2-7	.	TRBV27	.	CASSSNRDSPYEQYF	TGTGCCAGCAGTTCCAATCGGGACTCCCCCTACGAGCAGTACTTC
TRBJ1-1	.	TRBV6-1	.	CASHNRGKNTEAFF	TGTGCCAGCCATAACCGGGGGAAGAACACTGAAGCTTTCTTT
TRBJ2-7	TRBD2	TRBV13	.	CASSQTSGGDEQYF	TGTGCCAGCAGCCAGACTAGCGGGGGCGACGAGCAGTACTTC
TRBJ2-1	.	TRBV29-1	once	CSVDGWRGPGEQFF	TGCAGCGTTGACGGTTGGAGGGGGCCAGGTGAGCAGTTCTTC
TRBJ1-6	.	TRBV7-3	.	CASSTQGNQYNSPLHF	TGTGCCAGCAGCACGCAGGGAAACCAGTATAATTCACCCCTCCACTTT
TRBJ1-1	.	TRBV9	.	CASSPWGSRTEAFF	TGTGCCAGCTCCCCCTGGGGGTCCCGAACTGAAGCTTTCTTT
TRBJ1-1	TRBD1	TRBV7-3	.	CASSFLRGRRSQAFF	TGTGCCAGCAGCTTTTTGAGGGGGCGGAGGTCCCAAGCTTTCTTT
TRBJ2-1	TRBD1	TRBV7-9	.	CASSLKQGADEQFF	TGTGCCAGCAGCTTGAAACAGGGGGCGGATGAGCAGTTCTTC
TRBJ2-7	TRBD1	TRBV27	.	CASSERQGNYEQYF	TGTGCCAGCAGTGAACGACAGGGTAACTACGAGCAGTACTTC
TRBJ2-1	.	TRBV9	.	CASSVGGSIINEQFF	TGTGCCAGCAGCGTAGGAGGGAGTATCATCAATGAGCAGTTCTTC
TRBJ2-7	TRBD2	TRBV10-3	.	CASSYSSGSSYEQYF	TGTGCCAGCAGTTACTCTAGCGGGAGCTCCTACGAGCAGTACTTC
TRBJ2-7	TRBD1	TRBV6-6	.	CASSLGDRGLSYEQYF	TGTGCCAGCAGTTTAGGGGACAGGGGTCTTTCCTACGAGCAGTACTTC
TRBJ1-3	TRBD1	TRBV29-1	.	CSVEGWQGAAGNTIYF	TGCAGCGTTGAAGGGTGGCAGGGGGCGGCTGGAAACACCATATATTTT
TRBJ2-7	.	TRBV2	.	CASSDYTTYEQYF	TGTGCCAGCAGTGACTACACAACCTACGAGCAGTACTTC
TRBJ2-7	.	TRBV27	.	CASSLGTFYEQYF	TGTGCCAGCAGTTTAGGGACATTCTACGAGCAGTACTTC
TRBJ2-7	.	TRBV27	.	CASSLSSASSYEQYF	TGTGCCAGCAGTTTAAGTAGCGCAAGCTCCTACGAGCAGTACTTC
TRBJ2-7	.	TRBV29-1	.	CSAEGDPYEQYF	TGCAGCGCCGAAGGAGACCCCTACGAGCAGTACTTC
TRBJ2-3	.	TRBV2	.	CAGLADTQYF	TGTGCCGGACTGGCAGATACGCAGTATTTT
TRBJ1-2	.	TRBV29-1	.	CSVYTSSGGYGYTF	TGCAGCGTCTACACCTCATCCGGAGGCTATGGCTACACCTTC